The present T cell receptor beta chain was sequenced within a study of T cell repertoires in cytomegalovirus infection. Background on the study: Recently identified HLA-C-restricted CMV epitopes were among the peptides used. General study points: Identification of carriers of CMV plus the relevant HLA was achieved through cumulative public TCR beta family frequency.

The sample holds a few counts of this clonotype. What it binds is not known. V lost 2 bases and J 5 bases, leaving 9 bases between the germline ends. This CDR3 contains 13 residues. Germline loops: CDR1 LGHNT, CDR2 FRNRAP. TCRdb re-analysed the reads in MiXCR, keeping a single row per CDR3 protein. The data contain around 770,000 distinct CDR3 sequences, 29% of them seen just once; the ten biggest clones take up around 13%. The clonotype was recovered from a human donor in good health (CMV status not recorded). Some clones in this sample may be carry-over from other donors' samples. The input for sequencing was cultured CD8+ T cells from PBMCs, taken from culture after CMV antigen stimulation. The V gene is TRBV12-5, the J gene TRBJ1-1, with D tentatively TRBD1 (5 bases). For the CDR3, the DNA is TGTGCTAGTGGTTTGTCGGGGGGTACTGAAGCTTTCTTT. This gives the protein CASGLSGGTEAFF.